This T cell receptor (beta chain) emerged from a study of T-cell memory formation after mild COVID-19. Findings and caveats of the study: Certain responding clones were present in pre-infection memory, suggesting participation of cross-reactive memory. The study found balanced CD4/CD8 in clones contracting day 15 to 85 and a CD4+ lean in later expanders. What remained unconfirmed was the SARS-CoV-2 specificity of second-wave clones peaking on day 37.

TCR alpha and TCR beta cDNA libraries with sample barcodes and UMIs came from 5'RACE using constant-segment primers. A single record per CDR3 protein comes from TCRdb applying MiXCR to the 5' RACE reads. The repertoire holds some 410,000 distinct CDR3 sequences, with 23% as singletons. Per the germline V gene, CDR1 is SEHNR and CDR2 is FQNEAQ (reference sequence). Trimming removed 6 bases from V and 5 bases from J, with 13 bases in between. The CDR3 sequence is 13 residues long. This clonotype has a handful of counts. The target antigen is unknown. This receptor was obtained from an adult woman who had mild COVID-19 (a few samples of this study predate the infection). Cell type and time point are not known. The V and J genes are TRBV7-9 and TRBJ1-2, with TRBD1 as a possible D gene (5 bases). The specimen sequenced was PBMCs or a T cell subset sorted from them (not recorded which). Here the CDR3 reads CASSSGRGYGYTF. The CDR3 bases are TGTGCCAGCAGTTCAGGGAGAGGGTATGGCTACACCTTC.